A selection of T cell receptor beta chains follows, all from one sample in a study of human T cells and chemical hapten exposure. TCRdb analysed the RACE reads with MiXCR anew, one entry per CDR3 protein. This sample has about 260,000 distinct CDR3 sequences, with about 9% found just once. The sequencing used whole blood, collected in connection with sensitization to the hapten diphenylcyclopropenone (DPC). These receptors were taken from a woman aged 40 to 50 with alopecia areata. Some clones in this sample may be carry-over from other donors' samples. CDR3s include the opening cysteine and the closing phenylalanine or tryptophan. Fields, in order: CDR3 length, V gene, CDR3 protein.

CDR3 length: 15
V gene: TRBV15
CDR3 protein: CATSSWTGVSGELFF

CDR3 length: 15
V gene: TRBV28
CDR3 protein: CASSFGQGGNSPLHF

CDR3 length: 15
V gene: TRBV7-9
CDR3 protein: CASSLIQSGGRGYTF

CDR3 length: 13
V gene: TRBV2
CDR3 protein: CASRGDSNTEAFF

CDR3 length: 11
V gene: TRBV9
CDR3 protein: CASSVGHEQFF

CDR3 length: 16
V gene: TRBV4-1
CDR3 protein: CASSQGERGVLGSQYF

CDR3 length: 13
V gene: TRBV5-5
CDR3 protein: CASIWGGTDTQYF

CDR3 length: 18
V gene: TRBV7-9
CDR3 protein: CASSFSHGQTLGDTEAFF

CDR3 length: 15
V gene: TRBV5-5
CDR3 protein: CASSLRWGHSYEQYF

CDR3 length: 15
V gene: TRBV5-1
CDR3 protein: CASSLGGQTGQPQHF

CDR3 length: 15
V gene: TRBV9
CDR3 protein: CASSVGVGSPYGYTF

CDR3 length: 14
V gene: TRBV28
CDR3 protein: CASSSGQADQPQHF

CDR3 length: 14
V gene: TRBV6-5
CDR3 protein: CAAQGQGRNQPQHF

CDR3 length: 14
V gene: TRBV12-3/TRBV12-4
CDR3 protein: CASRPTSGGYEQFF

CDR3 length: 15
V gene: TRBV7-6
CDR3 protein: CASSSRGPGNQPQHF

CDR3 length: 20
V gene: TRBV7-2
CDR3 protein: CASSLPGTSGRKGTYNEQFF

CDR3 length: 14
V gene: TRBV4-3
CDR3 protein: CASSQDTYTYEQYF

CDR3 length: 14
V gene: TRBV28
CDR3 protein: CASGGSGFNQPQHF

CDR3 length: 16
V gene: TRBV28
CDR3 protein: CASGKRSAGRNYEQYF

CDR3 length: 15
V gene: TRBV6-6
CDR3 protein: CASSSGGNLYEKLFF

CDR3 length: 15
V gene: TRBV7-2
CDR3 protein: CASSFRGTGTDTQYF

CDR3 length: 15
V gene: TRBV28
CDR3 protein: CASSITGVTNEKLFF

CDR3 length: 17
V gene: TRBV7-9
CDR3 protein: CASSLTPGQVSNTEAFF

CDR3 length: 13
V gene: TRBV20-1
CDR3 protein: CSANRQGAYGYTF

CDR3 length: 15
V gene: TRBV6-5
CDR3 protein: CASSRVAGGVETQYF

CDR3 length: 12
V gene: TRBV20-1
CDR3 protein: CSAPGPTDTQYF

CDR3 length: 14
V gene: TRBV10-3
CDR3 protein: CAISSRDRANEQFF

CDR3 length: 13
V gene: TRBV7-2
CDR3 protein: CASSLVEGVGGTF

CDR3 length: 15
V gene: TRBV6-4
CDR3 protein: CASSAQGQGGTEAFF

CDR3 length: 15
V gene: TRBV12-3/TRBV12-4
CDR3 protein: CASSPRLAGVETQYF

CDR3 length: 13
V gene: TRBV7-9
CDR3 protein: CASSGTWADGYTF

CDR3 length: 13
V gene: TRBV29-1
CDR3 protein: CAGGERQSYEQYF

CDR3 length: 15
V gene: TRBV5-1
CDR3 protein: CASSSKLAGTDTQYF

CDR3 length: 15
V gene: TRBV20-1
CDR3 protein: CSARDAGTGSNEQYF

CDR3 length: 15
V gene: TRBV6-5
CDR3 protein: CASTKQGGGTGELFF

CDR3 length: 14
V gene: TRBV5-1
CDR3 protein: CASSPGARGEKLFF

CDR3 length: 12
V gene: TRBV7-9
CDR3 protein: CASRDSQYGYTF

CDR3 length: 18
V gene: TRBV4-3
CDR3 protein: CASSQDRGTSSGANVLTF

CDR3 length: 14
V gene: TRBV20-1
CDR3 protein: CSARDRVNTGELFF

CDR3 length: 15
V gene: TRBV6-1
CDR3 protein: CASSDGLAGSYEQYF

CDR3 length: 13
V gene: TRBV6-2/TRBV6-3
CDR3 protein: CASSPGQGMSQYF

CDR3 length: 14
V gene: TRBV29-1
CDR3 protein: CSVEGTSGPYEQYF

CDR3 length: 14
V gene: TRBV12-3/TRBV12-4
CDR3 protein: CASRGTAGTDTQYF

CDR3 length: 14
V gene: TRBV18
CDR3 protein: CASSPPAGGIEQYF

CDR3 length: 14
V gene: TRBV14
CDR3 protein: CASSRRTNYNEQFF

CDR3 length: 13
V gene: TRBV20-1
CDR3 protein: CSAGTGSNQPQHF

CDR3 length: 16
V gene: TRBV4-2
CDR3 protein: CASSQDIGRIISGYTF

CDR3 length: 16
V gene: TRBV7-2
CDR3 protein: CASSQDSGTGGGKLFF

CDR3 length: 14
V gene: TRBV12-3/TRBV12-4
CDR3 protein: CASSWTGGDQPQHF

CDR3 length: 15
V gene: TRBV5-1
CDR3 protein: CASSLAKATNEKLFF

CDR3 length: 16
V gene: TRBV5-5
CDR3 protein: CASSLARSTNTGELFF

CDR3 length: 17
V gene: TRBV7-8
CDR3 protein: CASSLGYRGNSNQPQHF

CDR3 length: 14
V gene: TRBV20-1
CDR3 protein: CSARRENSYNEQFF

CDR3 length: 13
V gene: TRBV28
CDR3 protein: CASRKTAYTEAFF